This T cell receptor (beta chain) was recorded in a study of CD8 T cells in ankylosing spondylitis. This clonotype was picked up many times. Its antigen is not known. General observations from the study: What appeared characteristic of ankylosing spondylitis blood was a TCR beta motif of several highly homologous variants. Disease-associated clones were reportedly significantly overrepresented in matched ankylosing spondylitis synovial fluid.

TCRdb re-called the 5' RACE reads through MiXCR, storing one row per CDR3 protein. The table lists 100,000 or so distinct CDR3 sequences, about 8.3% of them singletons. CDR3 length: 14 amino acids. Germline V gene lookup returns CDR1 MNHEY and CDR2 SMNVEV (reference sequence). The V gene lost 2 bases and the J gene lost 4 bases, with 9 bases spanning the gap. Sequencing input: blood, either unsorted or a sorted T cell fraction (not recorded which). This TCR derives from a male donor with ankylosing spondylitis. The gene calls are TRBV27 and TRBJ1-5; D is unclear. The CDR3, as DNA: TGTGCCAGCAGTTTAGCTGGGAGGAATCAGCCCCAGCATTTT. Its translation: CASSLAGRNQPQHF.